The text below deals with one TCR beta chain. The antigen is undetermined. The data were obtained in a study of T cell responses to AZD1222 COVID-19 vaccine. General observations from the study: Regions 160-218 and 743-854 held dominance among vaccine-associated CD4 TCRs, which spanned spike. Nearly half of spike-specific TCRs reportedly target unmutated variant regions.

The CDR3 runs 17 residues. Germline V gives CDR1 PRHDT, CDR2 FYEKMQ (reference sequence). Germline trimming cut 5 bases from V and 6 bases from J; bases unmatched to any gene: 7. The protocol was immunoSEQ multiplex PCR, while the TCRdb copy is restricted to in-frame clones and leaves out a portion. This table holds approximately 160,000 clones, about 90% found once. The sequence was collected from an adult in good health. The sample consisted of peripheral blood, taken on day 0 of AZD1222 vaccination. The chain combines TRBV13 with TRBJ2-1; 16 positions agree with TRBD2. CDR3 sequence reads: CASSPGTSGRVRNEQFF. The CDR3 DNA reads TGTGCCAGCAGCCCCGGGACTAGCGGGAGGGTACGCAATGAGCAGTTCTTC.